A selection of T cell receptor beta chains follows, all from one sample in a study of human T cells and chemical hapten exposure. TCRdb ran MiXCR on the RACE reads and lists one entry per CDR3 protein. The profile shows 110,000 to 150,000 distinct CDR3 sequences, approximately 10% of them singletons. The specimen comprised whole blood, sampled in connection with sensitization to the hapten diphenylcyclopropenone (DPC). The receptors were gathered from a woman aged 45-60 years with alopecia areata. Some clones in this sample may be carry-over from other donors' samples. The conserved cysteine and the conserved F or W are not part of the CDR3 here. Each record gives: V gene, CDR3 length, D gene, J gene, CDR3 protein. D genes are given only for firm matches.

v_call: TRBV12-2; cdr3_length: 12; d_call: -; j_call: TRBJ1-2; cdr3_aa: ASRPHGGGYGYT
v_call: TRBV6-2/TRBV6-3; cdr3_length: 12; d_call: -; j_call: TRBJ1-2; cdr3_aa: ASSFSGTQYGYT
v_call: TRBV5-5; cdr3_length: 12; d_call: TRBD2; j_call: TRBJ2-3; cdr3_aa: ASSVGLGGDTQY
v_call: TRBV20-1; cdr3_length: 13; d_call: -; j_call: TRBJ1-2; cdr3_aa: SARDPPQEGYGYT
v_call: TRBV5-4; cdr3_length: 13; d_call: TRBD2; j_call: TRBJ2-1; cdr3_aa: ASTLAGSSYNEQF
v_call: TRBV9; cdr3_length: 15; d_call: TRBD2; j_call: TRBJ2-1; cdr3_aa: ASSPTLAGKTSNEQF
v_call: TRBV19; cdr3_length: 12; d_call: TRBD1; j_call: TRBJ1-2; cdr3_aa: ASTRTGGIYGYT
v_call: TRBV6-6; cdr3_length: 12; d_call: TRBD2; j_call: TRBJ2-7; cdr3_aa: ASSPGTSGIVMY
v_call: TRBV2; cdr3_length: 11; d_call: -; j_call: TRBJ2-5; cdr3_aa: ATCRGLQETQY
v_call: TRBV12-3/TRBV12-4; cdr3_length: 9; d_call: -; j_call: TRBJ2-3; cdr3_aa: ASTELTTQY
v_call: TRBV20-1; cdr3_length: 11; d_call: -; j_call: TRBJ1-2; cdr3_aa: SARVGGARGYT
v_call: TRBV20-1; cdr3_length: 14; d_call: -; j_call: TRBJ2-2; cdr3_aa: SARDRGLRGTGELF
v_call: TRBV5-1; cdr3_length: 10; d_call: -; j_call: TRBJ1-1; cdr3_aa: ASMTENTEAF
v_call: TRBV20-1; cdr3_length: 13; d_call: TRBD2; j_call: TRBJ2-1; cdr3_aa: SARKTSGPYNEQF
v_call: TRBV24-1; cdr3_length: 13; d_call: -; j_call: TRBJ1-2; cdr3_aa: ATSDSSRANYGYT
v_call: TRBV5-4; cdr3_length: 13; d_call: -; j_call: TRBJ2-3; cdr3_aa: ASSMDRGYTDTQY
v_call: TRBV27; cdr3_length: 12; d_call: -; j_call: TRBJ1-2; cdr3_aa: ASSFNRDTYGYT
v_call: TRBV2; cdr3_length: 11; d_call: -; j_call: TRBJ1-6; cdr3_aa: ASSYGANSPLH
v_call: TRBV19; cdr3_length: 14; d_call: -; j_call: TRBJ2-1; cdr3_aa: ASSIGEGALYGEQF
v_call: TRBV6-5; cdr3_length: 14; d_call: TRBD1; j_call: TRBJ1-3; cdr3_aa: ASRRGQAHSGNTIY
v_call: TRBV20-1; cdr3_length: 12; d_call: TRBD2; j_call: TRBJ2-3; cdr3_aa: SAEPASGRDTQY
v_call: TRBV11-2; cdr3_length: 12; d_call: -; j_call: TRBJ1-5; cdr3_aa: ASSSGLGNQPQH
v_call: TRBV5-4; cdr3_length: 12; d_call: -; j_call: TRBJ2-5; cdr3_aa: ASSSDPEAETQY
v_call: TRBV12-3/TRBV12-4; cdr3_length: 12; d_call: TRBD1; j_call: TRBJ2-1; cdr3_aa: ASSPRTGDNEQF
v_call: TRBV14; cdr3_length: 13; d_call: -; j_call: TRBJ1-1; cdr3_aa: ASSPGTAIRAEAF
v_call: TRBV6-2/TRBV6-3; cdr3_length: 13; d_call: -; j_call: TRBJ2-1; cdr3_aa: ASSGNRVSYNEQF
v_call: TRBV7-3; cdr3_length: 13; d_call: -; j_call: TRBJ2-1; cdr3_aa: ASSQTSFSYNEQF
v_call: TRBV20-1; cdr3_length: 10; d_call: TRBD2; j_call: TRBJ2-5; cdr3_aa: GTLAGQETQY
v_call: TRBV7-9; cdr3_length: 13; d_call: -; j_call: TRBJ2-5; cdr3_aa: ASSPGAGSGETQY
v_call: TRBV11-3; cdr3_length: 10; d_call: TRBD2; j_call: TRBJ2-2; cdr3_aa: AGRVNTGELF
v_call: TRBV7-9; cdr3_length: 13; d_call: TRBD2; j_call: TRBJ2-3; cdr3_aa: ASSLVAGRTDTQY
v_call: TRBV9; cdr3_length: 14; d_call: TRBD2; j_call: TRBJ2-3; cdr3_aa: ASSPVAGGSTDTQY
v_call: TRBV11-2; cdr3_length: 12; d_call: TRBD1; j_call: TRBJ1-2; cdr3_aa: ASSAAGGNYGYT
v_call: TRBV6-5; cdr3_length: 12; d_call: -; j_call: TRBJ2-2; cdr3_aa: ASRDRLVPGELF
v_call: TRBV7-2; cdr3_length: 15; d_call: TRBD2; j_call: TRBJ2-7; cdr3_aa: ASSLGLAGRLSYEQY
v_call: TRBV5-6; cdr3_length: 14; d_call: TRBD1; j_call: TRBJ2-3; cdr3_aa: ASSLIQGAGTDTQY
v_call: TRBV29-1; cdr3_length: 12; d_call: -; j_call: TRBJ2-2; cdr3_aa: SVGTRPNTGELF
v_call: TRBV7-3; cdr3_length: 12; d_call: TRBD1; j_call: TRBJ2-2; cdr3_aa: ASSPQGATGELF
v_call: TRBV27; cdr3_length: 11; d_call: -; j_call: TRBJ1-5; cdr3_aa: ASSGGDNQPQH
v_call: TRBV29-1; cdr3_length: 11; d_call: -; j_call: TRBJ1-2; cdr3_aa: SVGEGTNYGYT
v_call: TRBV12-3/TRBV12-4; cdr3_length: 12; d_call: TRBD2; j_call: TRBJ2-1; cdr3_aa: ASRRLAGGGEQF
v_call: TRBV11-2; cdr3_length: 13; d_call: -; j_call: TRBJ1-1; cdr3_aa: ASSLSGGLYTEAF
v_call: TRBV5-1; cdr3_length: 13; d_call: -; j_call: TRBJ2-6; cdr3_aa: ASSLLPPGANVLT
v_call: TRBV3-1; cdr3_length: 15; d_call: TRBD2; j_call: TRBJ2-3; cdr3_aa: ASSLTSGRFITDTQY
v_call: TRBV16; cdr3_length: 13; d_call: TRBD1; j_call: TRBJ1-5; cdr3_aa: ASSQSGQGNQPQH
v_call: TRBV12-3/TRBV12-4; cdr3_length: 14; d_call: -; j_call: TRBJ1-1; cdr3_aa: ASSLGGAGARTEAF
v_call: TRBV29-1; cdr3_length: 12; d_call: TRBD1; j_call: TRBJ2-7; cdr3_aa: SVTRDRGNREQY
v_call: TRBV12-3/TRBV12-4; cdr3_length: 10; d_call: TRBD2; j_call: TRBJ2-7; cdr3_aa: ASSSVSGRQY
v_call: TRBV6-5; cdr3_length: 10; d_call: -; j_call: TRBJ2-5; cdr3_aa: ASRFLGGTQY
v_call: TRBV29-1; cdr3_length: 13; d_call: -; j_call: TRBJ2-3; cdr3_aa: SVARGPAETDTQY
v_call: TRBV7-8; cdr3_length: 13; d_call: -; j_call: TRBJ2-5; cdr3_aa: ASSSDHRVEETQY
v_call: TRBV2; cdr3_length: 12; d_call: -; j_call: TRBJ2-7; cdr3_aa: ASVTSGGTHEQY
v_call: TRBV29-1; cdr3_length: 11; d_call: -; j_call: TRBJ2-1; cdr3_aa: SVARVLYNEQF
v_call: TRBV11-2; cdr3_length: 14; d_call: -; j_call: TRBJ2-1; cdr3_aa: ASSSGLSGVGNEQF
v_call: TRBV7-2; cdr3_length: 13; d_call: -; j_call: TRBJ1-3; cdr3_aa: ANRQQISSGNTIY
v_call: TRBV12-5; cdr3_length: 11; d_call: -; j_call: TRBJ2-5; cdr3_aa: ASGVDNQETQY
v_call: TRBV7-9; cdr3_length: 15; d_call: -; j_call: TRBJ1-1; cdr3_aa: ASSLGAGNRMNTEAF
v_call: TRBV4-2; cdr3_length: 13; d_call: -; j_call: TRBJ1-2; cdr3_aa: ASSPRTQTGDGYT